The clone carrying this T cell receptor (beta chain) was counted a few times. The antigen is undetermined. The sample comes from a study of blood T cells in healthy people across ages. General study points: A greater number of naive CD4+ cells and higher diversity distinguished long-lived donors from aged donors.

With a J-beta primer mix and a sample-barcoded 5' primer, a second PCR ran about 7 to 12 cycles. TCRdb processed the 5' RACE reads anew with MiXCR; each CDR3 protein has one entry. The data show some 1.1 million distinct CDR3 sequences, under 40% seen once. Germline-derived CDR1 and CDR2 are SGHAT and FQNNGV. CDR3 length equals 16 residues. The V end was cut by 0 bases, the J end by 0 bases, with 9 bases between. The clonotype originates from a man younger than 35 in good health. V is TRBV11-2 and J is TRBJ2-1; D remains ambiguous. The specimen was blood. CDR3 sequence: CASSLDEASSYNEQFF. DNA for the CDR3: TGTGCCAGCAGCTTAGACGAGGCGAGCTCCTACAATGAGCAGTTCTTC.